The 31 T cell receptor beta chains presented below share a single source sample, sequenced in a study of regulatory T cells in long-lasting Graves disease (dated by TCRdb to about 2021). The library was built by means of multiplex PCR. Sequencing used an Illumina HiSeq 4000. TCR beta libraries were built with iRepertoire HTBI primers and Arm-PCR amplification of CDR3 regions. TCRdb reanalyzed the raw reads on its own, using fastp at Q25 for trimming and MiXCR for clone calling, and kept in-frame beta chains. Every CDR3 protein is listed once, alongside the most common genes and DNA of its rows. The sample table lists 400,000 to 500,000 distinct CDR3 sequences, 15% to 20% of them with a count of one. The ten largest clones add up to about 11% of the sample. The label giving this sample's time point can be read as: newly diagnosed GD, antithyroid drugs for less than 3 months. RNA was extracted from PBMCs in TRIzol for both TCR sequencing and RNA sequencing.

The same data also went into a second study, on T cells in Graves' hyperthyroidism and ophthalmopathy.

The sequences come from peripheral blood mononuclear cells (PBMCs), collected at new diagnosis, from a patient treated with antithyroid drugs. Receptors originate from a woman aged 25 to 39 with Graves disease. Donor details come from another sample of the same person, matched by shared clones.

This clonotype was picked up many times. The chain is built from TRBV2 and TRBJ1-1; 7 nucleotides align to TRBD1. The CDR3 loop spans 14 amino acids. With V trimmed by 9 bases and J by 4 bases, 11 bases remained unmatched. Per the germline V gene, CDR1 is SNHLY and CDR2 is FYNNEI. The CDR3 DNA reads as TGTGCCAGAAAATATGACAGGGTTGGCACTGAAGCTTTCTTT. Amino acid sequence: CARKYDRVGTEAFF.

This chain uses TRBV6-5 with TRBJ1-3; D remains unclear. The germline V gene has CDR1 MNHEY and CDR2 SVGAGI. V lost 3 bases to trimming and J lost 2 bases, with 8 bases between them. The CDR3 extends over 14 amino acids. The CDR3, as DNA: TGTGCCAGCAGTTATTTGAGCCCTGGAAACACCATATATTTT. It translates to CASSYLSPGNTIYF.

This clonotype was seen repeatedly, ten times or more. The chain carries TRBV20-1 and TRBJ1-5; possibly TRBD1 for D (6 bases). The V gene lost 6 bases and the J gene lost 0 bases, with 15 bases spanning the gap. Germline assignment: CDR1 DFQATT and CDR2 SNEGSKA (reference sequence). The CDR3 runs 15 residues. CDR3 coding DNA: TGCAGTGCAAGGCCTCCGGGGGCTAGCAATCAGCCCCAGCATTTT. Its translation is CSARPPGASNQPQHF.

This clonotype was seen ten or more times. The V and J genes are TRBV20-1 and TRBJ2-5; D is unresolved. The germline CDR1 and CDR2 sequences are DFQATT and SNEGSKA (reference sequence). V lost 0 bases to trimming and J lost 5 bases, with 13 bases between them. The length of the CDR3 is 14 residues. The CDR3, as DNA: TGCAGTGCTAGAGATGGGTCGTCCACGGAGACCCAGTACTTC. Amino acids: CSARDGSSTETQYF.

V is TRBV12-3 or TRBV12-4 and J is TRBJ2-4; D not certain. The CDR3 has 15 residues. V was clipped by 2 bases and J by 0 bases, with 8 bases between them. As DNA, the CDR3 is TGTGCCAGCAGTTTACTGGGGATAGCCAAAAACATTCAGTACTTC. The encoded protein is CASSLLGIAKNIQYF.

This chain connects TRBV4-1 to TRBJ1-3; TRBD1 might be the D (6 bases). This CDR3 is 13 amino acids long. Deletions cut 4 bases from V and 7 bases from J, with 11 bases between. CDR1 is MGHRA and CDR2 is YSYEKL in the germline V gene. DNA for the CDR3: TGCGCCAGCAGCCCTGTAAGGGGGAACACCATATATTTT. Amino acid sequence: CASSPVRGNTIYF.

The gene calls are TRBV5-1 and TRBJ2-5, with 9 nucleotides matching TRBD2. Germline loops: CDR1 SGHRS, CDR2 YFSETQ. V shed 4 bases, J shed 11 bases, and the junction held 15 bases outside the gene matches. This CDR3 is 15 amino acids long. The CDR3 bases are TGCGCCAGCAGCCTAGGGACTAGCTCCTACAATGAGCAGTACTTC. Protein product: CASSLGTSSYNEQYF.

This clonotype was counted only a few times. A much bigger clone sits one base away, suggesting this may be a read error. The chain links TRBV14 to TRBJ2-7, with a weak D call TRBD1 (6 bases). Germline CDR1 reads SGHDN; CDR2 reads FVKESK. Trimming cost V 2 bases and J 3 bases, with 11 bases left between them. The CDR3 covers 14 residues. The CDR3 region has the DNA TGTGCCAGCAGCCAAATGGGCAGGGGCTACGAGCAGTACTTC. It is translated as CASSQMGRGYEQYF.

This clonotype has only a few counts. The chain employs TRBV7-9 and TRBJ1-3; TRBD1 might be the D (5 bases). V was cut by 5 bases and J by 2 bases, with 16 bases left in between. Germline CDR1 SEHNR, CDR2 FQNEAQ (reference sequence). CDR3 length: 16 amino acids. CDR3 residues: CASSLGRVIPGNTIYF. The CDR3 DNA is TGTGCCAGCAGCCTTGGCAGGGTTATTCCTGGAAACACCATATATTTT.

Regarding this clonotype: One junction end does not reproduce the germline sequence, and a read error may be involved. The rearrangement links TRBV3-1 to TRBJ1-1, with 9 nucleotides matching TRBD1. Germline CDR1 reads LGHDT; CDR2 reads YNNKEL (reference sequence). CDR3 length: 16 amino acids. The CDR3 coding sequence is TGTGCCAGCAGCCATACCGGGACAGGGTCTACCACTGAAACTTTCTTT. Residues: CASSHTGTGSTTETFF.

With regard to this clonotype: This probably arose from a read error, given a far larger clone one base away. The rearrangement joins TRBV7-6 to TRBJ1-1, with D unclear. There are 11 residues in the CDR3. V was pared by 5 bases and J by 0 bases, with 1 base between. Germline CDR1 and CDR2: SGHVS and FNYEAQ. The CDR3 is CASSMNTEAFF. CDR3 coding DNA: TGTGCCAGCAGCATGAACACTGAAGCTTTCTTT.

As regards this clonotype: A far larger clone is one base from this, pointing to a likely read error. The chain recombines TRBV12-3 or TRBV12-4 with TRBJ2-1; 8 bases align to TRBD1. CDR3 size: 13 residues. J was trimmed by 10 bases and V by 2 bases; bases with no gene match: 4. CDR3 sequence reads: CASSLWTGLEQFF. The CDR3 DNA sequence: TGTGCCAGCAGTTTATGGACAGGGCTCGAGCAGTTCTTC.

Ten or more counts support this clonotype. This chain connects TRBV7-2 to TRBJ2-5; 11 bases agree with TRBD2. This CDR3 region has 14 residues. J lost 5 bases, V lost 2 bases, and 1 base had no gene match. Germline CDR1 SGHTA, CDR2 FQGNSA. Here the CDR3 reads CASSLRLAGETQYF. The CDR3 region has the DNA TGTGCCAGCAGCTTAAGACTAGCGGGGGAGACCCAGTACTTC.

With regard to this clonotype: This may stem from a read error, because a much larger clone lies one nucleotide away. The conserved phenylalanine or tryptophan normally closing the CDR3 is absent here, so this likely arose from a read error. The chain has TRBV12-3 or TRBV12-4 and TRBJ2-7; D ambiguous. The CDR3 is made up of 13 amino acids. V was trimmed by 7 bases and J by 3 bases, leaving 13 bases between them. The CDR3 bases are TGTGCCAGCAACTTATGGCTCGGCTACGAGCAGTACCTC. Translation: CASNLWLGYEQYL.

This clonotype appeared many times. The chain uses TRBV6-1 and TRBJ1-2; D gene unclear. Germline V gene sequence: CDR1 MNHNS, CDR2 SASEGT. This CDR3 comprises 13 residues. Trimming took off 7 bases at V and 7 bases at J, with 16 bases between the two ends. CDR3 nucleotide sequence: TGTGCCAGCACTAACGACCCCGGCGGTGGCTACACCTTC. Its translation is CASTNDPGGGYTF.

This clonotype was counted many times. CDR3 sequence (DNA): TGTGCCAGCAGCCCACTCGGGGCTGAAGCTTTCTTT. Translation gives CASSPLGAEAFF. The genes are TRBV3-1 and TRBJ1-1; the D is unclear. CDR1 and CDR2 (germline): LGHDT, YNNKEL (reference sequence). The CDR3 consists of 12 residues. Trimming shortened V by 4 bases and J by 6 bases, and 9 bases separated the two germline ends. Looking up the rest from reference TRBV3-1 and TRBJ1-1 gives the full variable domain: DTAVSQTPKYLVTQMGNDKSIKCEQNLGHDTMYWYKQDSKKFLKIMFSYNNKELIINETVPNRFSPKSPDKAHLNLHINSLELGDSAVYFCASSPLGAEAFFGQGTRLTVV.

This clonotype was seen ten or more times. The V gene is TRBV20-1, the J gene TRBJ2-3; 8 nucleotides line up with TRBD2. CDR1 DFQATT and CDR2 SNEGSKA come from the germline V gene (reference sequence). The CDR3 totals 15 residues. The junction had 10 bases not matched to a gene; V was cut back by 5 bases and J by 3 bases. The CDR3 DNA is TGCAGTGCTGCCCCCCGGGGGGGGAGGACAGATACGCAGTATTTT. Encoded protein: CSAAPRGGRTDTQYF.

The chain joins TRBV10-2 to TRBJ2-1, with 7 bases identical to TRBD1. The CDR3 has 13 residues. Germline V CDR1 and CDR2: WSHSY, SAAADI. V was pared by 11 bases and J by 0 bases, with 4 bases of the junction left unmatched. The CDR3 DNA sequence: TGCGCCGCCCGGGACAGCTCCTACAATGAGCAGTTCTTC. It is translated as CAARDSSYNEQFF.

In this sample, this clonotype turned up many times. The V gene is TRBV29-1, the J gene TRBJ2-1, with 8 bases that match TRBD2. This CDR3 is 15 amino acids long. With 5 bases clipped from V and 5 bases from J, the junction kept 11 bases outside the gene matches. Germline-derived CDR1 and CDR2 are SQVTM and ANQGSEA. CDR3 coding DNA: TGCAGCGTTCTCGAAGCGGGGGACAACAACAATGAGCAGTTCTTC. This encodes CSVLEAGDNNNEQFF.

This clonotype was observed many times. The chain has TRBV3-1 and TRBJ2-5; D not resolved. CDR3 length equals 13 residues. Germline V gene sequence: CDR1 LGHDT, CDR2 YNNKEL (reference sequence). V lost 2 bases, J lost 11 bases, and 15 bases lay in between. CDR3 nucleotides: TGTGCCAGCAGCCAACCAAAGAACTCCGCGCAGTACTTC. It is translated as CASSQPKNSAQYF.

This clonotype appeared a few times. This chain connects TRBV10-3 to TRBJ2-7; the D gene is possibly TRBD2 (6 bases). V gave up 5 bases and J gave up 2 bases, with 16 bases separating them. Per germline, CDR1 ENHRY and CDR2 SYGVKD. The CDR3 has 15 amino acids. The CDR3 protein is CAISPKAGYPYEQYF. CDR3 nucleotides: TGTGCCATCAGTCCAAAAGCGGGTTACCCCTACGAGCAGTACTTC.

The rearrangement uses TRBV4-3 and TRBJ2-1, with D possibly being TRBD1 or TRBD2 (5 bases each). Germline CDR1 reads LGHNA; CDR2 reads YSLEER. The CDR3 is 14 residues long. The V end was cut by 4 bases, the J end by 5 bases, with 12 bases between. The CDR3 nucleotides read TGCGCCAGCAGCCCGGGACCTCAGGACAATGAGCAGTTCTTC. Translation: CASSPGPQDNEQFF.

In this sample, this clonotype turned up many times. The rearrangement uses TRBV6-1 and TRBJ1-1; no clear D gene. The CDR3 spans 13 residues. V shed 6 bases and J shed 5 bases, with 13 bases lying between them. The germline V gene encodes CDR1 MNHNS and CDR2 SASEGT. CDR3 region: CASRDLEMTEAFF. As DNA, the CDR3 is TGTGCCAGCAGGGACCTGGAGATGACTGAAGCTTTCTTT.

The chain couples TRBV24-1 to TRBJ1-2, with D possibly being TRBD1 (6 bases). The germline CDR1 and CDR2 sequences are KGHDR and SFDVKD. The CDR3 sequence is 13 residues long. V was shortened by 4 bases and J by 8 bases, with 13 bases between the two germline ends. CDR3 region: CATSDYDRRGYTF. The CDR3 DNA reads TGTGCCACCAGTGACTACGACAGGCGGGGCTACACCTTC.

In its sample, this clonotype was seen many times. CDR3 DNA sequence: TGCAGTGCTAGAGGCCTAGCGGGAGCGCCCCGGGCCGATGAGCAGTTCTTC. This gives the protein CSARGLAGAPRADEQFF. The gene calls are TRBV20-1 and TRBJ2-1; 10 positions agree with TRBD2. The length of the CDR3 is 17 residues. CDR1 DFQATT and CDR2 SNEGSKA come from the germline V gene (reference sequence). J gave up 8 bases and V 1 base, and 14 bases lay outside the gene matches.

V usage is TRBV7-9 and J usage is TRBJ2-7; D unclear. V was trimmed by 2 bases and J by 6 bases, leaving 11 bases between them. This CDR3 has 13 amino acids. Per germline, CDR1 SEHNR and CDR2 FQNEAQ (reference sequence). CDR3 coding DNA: TGTGCCAGCAGCTTAACAGAGTTGGGCGAGCAGTACTTC. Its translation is CASSLTELGEQYF.

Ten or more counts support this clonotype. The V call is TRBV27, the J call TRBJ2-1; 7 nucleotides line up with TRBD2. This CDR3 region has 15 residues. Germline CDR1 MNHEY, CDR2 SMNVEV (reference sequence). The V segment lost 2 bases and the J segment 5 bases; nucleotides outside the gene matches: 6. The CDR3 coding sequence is TGTGCCAGCAGTTTAGCTAGCGGCGAACACAATGAGCAGTTCTTC. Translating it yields CASSLASGEHNEQFF.

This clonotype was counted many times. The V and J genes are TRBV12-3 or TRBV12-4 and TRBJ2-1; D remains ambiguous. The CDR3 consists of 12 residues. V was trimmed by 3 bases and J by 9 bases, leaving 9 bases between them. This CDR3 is CASSFRLGEQFF. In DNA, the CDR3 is TGTGCCAGCAGTTTTCGGCTAGGTGAGCAGTTCTTC.

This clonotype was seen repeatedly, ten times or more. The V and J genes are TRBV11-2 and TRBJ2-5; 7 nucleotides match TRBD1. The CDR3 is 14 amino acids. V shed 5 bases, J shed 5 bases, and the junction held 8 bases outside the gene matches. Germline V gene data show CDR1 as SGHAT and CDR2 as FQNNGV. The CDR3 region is CASSLRGGRETQYF. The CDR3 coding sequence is TGTGCCAGCAGCCTCCGAGGGGGCCGGGAGACCCAGTACTTC.

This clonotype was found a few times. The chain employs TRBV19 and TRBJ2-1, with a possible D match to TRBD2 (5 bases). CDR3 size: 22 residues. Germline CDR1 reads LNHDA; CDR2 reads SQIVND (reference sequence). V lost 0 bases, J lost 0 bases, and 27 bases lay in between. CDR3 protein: CASSIDRGVGPFFHSSYNEQFF. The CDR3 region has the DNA TGTGCCAGTAGTATAGATCGGGGTGTTGGGCCGTTCTTCCATAGCTCCTACAATGAGCAGTTCTTC.

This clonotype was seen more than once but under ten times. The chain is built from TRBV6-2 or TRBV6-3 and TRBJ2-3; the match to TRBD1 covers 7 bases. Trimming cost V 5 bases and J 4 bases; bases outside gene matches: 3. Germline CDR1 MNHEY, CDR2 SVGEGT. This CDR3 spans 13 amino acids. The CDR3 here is CASSDGTADTQYF. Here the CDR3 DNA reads TGTGCCAGCAGTGACGGGACAGCAGATACGCAGTATTTT.